The clone carrying this TCR beta chain has only a few counts. Each CDR3 protein is one row after TCRdb ran MiXCR on the 5' RACE reads. The sample has around 1.7 million distinct CDR3 sequences; 32% are singletons. This specimen comes from a study of identical twins. Germline V gene sequence: CDR1 MDHEN, CDR2 SYDVKM. The CDR3 is made up of 14 amino acids. Trimming took 2 bases from V and 8 from J, leaving 10 bases between them. The receptor's source is a newborn girl in good health. Sequencing was done on a sample of cord blood. The V gene is TRBV28, the J gene TRBJ1-6; D not certain. The CDR3 region is CASSLTDGDSPLHF. The CDR3 DNA follows: TGTGCCAGCAGTTTAACAGACGGAGATTCACCCCTCCACTTT.